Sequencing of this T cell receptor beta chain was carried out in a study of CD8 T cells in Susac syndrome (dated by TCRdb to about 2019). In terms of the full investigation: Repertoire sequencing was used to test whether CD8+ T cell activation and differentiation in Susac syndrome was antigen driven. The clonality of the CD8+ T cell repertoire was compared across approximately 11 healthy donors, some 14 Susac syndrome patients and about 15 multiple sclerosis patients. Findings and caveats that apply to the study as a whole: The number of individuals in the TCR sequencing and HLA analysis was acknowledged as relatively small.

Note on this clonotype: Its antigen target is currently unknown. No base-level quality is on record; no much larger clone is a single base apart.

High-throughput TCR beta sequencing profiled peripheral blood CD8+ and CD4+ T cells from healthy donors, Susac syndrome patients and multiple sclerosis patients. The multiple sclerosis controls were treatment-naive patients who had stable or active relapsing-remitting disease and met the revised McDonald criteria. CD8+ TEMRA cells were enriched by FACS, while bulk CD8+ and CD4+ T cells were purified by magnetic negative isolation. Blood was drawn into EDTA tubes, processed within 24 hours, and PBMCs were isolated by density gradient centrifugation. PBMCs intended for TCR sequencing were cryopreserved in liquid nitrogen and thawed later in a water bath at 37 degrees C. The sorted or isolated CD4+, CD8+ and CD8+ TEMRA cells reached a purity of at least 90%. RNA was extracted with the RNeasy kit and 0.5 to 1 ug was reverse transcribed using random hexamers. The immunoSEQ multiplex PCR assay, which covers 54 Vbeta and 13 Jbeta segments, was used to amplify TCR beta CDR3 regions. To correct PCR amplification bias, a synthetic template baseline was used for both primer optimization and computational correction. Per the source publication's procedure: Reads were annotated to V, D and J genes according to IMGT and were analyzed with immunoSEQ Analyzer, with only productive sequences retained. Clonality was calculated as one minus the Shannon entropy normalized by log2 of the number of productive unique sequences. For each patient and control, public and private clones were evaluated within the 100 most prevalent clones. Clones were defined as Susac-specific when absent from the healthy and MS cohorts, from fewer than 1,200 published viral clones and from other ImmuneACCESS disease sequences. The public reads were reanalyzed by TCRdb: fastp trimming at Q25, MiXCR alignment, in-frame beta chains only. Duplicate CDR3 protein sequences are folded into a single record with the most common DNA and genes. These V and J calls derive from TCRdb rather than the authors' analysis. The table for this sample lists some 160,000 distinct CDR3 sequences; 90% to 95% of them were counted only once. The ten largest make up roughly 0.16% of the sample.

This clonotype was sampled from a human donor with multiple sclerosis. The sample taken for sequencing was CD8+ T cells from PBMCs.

The CDR3 amino acid sequence is: CASSFGTHSNQPQHF. The DNA sequence reads TGTGCCAGCAGCTTCGGGACACATAGCAATCAGCCCCAGCATTTT. Recombination joined TRBV3-1 with TRBJ1-5; matching of 6 bases hints at TRBD1 as the D gene. The CDR3 starts with the cysteine, ends with the phenylalanine, and has 15 residues. Solely the CDR3 DNA is kept, with 45 bases framed from the first base. The V and J ends are trimmed by 5 bases and 0 bases, leaving 11 bases between them. CDR1 LGHDT and CDR2 YNNKEL are derived from the germline V gene (reference sequence).